Sequencing of this TCR beta chain was carried out in a study of blood T cell repertoires in COVID-19 (dated by TCRdb to the early 2020s). Background for the entire study: Samples from collaborators originated in the United States, Italy and Spain and spanned both the acute and convalescent phases of COVID-19. The prospective study material was composed of cDNA or gDNA derived from T cells, B-cell-depleted T cells, or PBMCs. Deeply sampled blood TCRbeta repertoires from subjects exposed to, actively infected with, or recovered from COVID-19 were included in the dataset. The repertoires were released in a freely available public database meant as a resource for research on the immune response to SARS-CoV-2. Samples came from the ongoing ImmuneRACE study (first 160 participants) plus 1,254 subjects from 6 global collaborators. The sample metadata nearly always contained a de-identified subject ID, COVID-19 status, age in years and sex. HLA class I and class II types, where available, came from metadata supplied by the sample provider rather than from assay-based typing. General study outcomes and caveats: Clinical and demographic metadata were provided uncurated, with the amount varying by source and participant.

The germline V gene (reference sequence) sets CDR1 to DFQATT and CDR2 to SNEGSKA. Trimming costs V 3 bases and J 4 bases, and their ends lie 19 bases apart. From the cysteine through the phenylalanine, the CDR3 covers 15 amino acids. Only the CDR3 part of the read is kept: 45 bases, read in frame from the first base. The immunoSEQ Assay, a bias-controlled multiplex PCR, was used to amplify TCRbeta CDR3 regions from genomic DNA. As for the original processing: Nucleated cell counts per sample were estimated from amplification of reference gene primers within the assay. Sequence reads were collapsed and filtered to measure the absolute abundance of every unique TCRbeta CDR3 rearrangement. For each sample, productive Simpson clonality was calculated as the square root of Simpson's diversity index over productive rearrangements. Imported from immuneACCESS, the table was reduced by TCRdb to in-frame sequences with V and J called. These copies leave out some clones; in studies compared against another copy, an unresolved V gene accounts for under half, and the cause of the remainder is not known. V and J calls and clone size are given by that table; D and trimming were obtained from the DNA. The sample records a few hundred thousand clones, roughly 85% of which are singletons. Approximately 5.1% of the sample is held by the ten biggest clonotypes.

Points on this clone: Its cognate antigen has yet to be identified. The sample holds no much larger clone one base away, and base qualities are not on file.

Collaborating institutions collected whole blood in K2EDTA tubes following their own protocols. For TCRbeta analysis, collaborator samples were shipped as frozen whole blood, as isolated PBMCs, or as DNA extracted from either sample type. Recombination linked TRBV20-1 to TRBJ2-7; the D gene assignment is ambiguous. The source material was peripheral blood. The receptor comes from a man aged 45 to 65 with active or convalescent COVID-19. The sequenced DNA: TGCAGTGCTAGTCCGACGGCCGGAGATGGATACGAGCAGTACTTC. This codes for CSASPTAGDGYEQYF.